The rows below give T cell receptor beta chains drawn from one sample of a study of blood T cell repertoires in COVID-19. Here immunoSEQ multiplex PCR was the method, and the copy in TCRdb shows in-frame clones only, minus some. The table records about 250,000 clones, roughly four fifths of them present only once. Sequencing was done on a sample of PBMCs or T cells enriched from blood (not recorded which). These receptors were taken from a man in his fifties who had recovered from COVID-19. Both conserved end residues are part of each CDR3. The order of the fields is J gene, V gene, D gene, CDR3 DNA, CDR3 protein. The D gene is left open where the match is weak.

TRBJ1-5,TRBV6-5,.,TGTGCCAGCACCCAGGTTAATAATCAGCCCCAGCATTTT,CASTQVNNQPQHF
TRBJ1-5,TRBV10-1,.,TGCGCCAGCTCAACAGGGAGCAATCAGCCCCAGCATTTT,CASSTGSNQPQHF
TRBJ1-1,TRBV4-1,TRBD1,TGCGCCAGCAGCCAATCTTACCCCGACAGGGCATCTGCTGAAGCTTTCTTT,CASSQSYPDRASAEAFF
TRBJ2-7,TRBV18,.,TGTGCCAGCTCACCCCTTAGCTCCTACGAGCAGTACTTC,CASSPLSSYEQYF
TRBJ1-6,TRBV11-2,.,TGTGCCAGCAGCGAGGAAAGGGGTTCACCCCTCCACTTT,CASSEERGSPLHF
TRBJ2-1,TRBV28,.,TGTGCCAGCAGTCCTTCGACAAGGGATCCCACTGGGGTACTAGGTGAGCAGTTCTTC,CASSPSTRDPTGVLGEQFF
TRBJ2-2,TRBV5-1,.,TGCGCCAGCAGCTTGATGAGGTTCGGCACCGGGGAGCTGTTTTTT,CASSLMRFGTGELFF
TRBJ2-5,TRBV6-5,TRBD1,TGTGCCAGCAGTAGCAGGGGGCAGATGGGAGAGACCCAGTACTTC,CASSSRGQMGETQYF
TRBJ2-7,TRBV5-1,.,TGCGCCAGCAGCTCGACCCACAGCTCCTACGAGCAGTACTTC,CASSSTHSSYEQYF
TRBJ1-6,TRBV7-2,.,TGTGCCAGCAGCCCCGGACTGGGCGGCTATAATTCACCCCTCCACTTT,CASSPGLGGYNSPLHF